The text below deals with one T cell receptor (beta chain). The antigen is not known. This sample stems from a study of T cell responses to AZD1222 COVID-19 vaccine. Study outcomes and limitations: Recipients of two AZD1222 doses showed rising Spike-specific TCR breadth and depth. It should be noted that donors were predominantly white British and more often female, and clonal diversity was possibly underestimated. Baseline serology detected seropositivity in only six AZD1222 recipients. Per reports, nearly half of all spike-specific TCRs target regions that are unmutated in variants.

CDR1 is MNHNY, CDR2 SVGAGI, per germline (reference sequence). V trimming: 6 bases; J trimming: 2 bases; junction bases outside the gene matches: 8. This CDR3 has 15 amino acids. Here immunoSEQ multiplex PCR was the method, and the copy in TCRdb shows in-frame clones only, minus some. Here the sample spans some 200,000 clones, approximately 90% being singletons. The sequenced sample was peripheral blood, obtained on day 0 of AZD1222 vaccination. The sequence was obtained from an adult in good health. The chain employs TRBV6-6 and TRBJ1-1; 8 bases align to TRBD1. The CDR3 coding sequence is TGTGCCAGCAGCTCACAGACAGGGGAAAACACTGAAGCTTTCTTT. It encodes CASSSQTGENTEAFF.